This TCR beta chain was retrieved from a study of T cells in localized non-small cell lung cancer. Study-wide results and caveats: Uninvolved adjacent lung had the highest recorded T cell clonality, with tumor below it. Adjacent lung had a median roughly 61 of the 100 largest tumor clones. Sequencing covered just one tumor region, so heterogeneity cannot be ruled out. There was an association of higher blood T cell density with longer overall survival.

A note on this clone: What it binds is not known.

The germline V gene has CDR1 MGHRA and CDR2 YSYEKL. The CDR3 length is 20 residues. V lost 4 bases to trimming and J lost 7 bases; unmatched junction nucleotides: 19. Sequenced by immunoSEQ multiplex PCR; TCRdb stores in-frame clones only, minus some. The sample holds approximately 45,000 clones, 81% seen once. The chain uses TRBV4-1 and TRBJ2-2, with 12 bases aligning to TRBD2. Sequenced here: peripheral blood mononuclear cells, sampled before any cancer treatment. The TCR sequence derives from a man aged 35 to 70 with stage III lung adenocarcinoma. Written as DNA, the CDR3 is TGCGCCAGCAGCCGCCTGCGCGTTACTAGCGGGGGGTCCAATGGCGGGGAGCTGTTTTTT. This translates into CASSRLRVTSGGSNGGELFF.